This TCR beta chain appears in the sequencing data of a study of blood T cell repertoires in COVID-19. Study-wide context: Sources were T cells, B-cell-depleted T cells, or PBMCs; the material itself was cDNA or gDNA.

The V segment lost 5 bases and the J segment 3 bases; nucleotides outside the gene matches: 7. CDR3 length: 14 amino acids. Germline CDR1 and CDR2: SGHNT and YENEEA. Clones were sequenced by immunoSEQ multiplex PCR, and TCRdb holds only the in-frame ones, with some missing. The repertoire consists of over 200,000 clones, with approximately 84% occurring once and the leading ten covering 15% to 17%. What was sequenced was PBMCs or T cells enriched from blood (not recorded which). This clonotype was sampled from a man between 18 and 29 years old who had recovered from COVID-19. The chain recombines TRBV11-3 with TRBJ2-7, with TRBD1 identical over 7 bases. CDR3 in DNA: TGTGCCAGCAGCCCGAGACAGGGAAGCTACGAGCAGTACTTC. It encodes CASSPRQGSYEQYF.